Listed below are T cell receptor beta chains from one sample, sequenced in a study of blood T cell repertoires in COVID-19. TCRdb's table, derived via immunoSEQ multiplex PCR, lists solely in-frame clones and lacks some. The table has some 400,000 clones, around 90% seen once. The sequenced sample consisted of peripheral blood. The receptor source for this set is a man in his late teens or twenties with active or convalescent COVID-19. Each CDR3 is given without its conserved first and last residue. A D gene is named only where the DNA matches it firmly. Clone sizes are given selectively: once, few, many, or a class where the clone is expanded.

v_gene,abundance,d_gene,CDR3aa
TRBV11-1,-,TRBD2,ASSNIAGGSYEQY
TRBV2,-,-,ASSETPRSYEQY
TRBV6-2/TRBV6-3,-,TRBD1,ASSYSRRDRGQGGELF
TRBV28,-,-,ASTRTTGNTIY
TRBV28,once,TRBD1,ASSEGTGTYEQY
TRBV7-6,-,-,ASSEQASSYNSPLH
TRBV24-1,-,-,ATSQGRGFNEQF
TRBV5-6,once,-,ASSPGANQPQH
TRBV6-5,-,TRBD1,ASSRQGGGKLF
TRBV28,-,-,ASLNSGGEETQY
TRBV3-1/TRBV3-2,-,TRBD1,ASTRQGLNTEAF
TRBV29-1,-,TRBD1,SVRTGGVLSEQY
TRBV2,few,-,ASSEGAGFNEKLF
TRBV5-4,-,TRBD1,ASSFDRGGANVLT
TRBV28,-,-,ASGPGFLSPLH
TRBV9,-,-,ASSAEAQTPLH
TRBV7-8,-,TRBD1,ASSPLVTGTEQY
TRBV6-5,-,TRBD1,ASSYEQGYDTIY
TRBV27,-,TRBD2,ASNKRGSGTGELF
TRBV24-1,-,-,ATSDPSGTEAF
TRBV18,-,TRBD1,ASSPLQGAKETQY
TRBV27,once,TRBD1,ASSLDRGEGEQY
TRBV3-1/TRBV3-2,-,-,ASSQRGNEQF
TRBV9,-,-,ASSVAIFNNEQF
TRBV18,-,-,ASSTYYGYT
TRBV7-2,-,TRBD2,ASSLRPTSGTPTDTQY
TRBV24-1,-,-,ATSDCPRLKPQH